This entry is about one T cell receptor (beta chain). No antigen is known for it. From germline, CDR1 is SGDLS and CDR2 YYNGEE. V lost 7 bases, J lost 5 bases, and 13 bases lay in between. The CDR3 is 13 residues long. These data originate in a study of T cell responses to AZD1222 COVID-19 vaccine. Overall study results and limits: The breadth and depth of Spike-specific TCRs increased once two AZD1222 doses had been given. Spike-spanning, vaccine-associated CD4 TCRs were dominant at 160-218 and 743-854.

Clones were sequenced by immunoSEQ multiplex PCR, and TCRdb holds only the in-frame ones, with some missing. The sample has some 120,000 clones, about nine tenths seen once; the top ten hold just over 7%. The sequence came from an adult in good health. Source: peripheral blood, taken on day 0 of AZD1222 vaccination. This chain links TRBV9 with TRBJ2-1; weak D call: TRBD2 (5 bases). The CDR3 protein is CASALAPHNEQFF. The CDR3 coding sequence is TGTGCCAGCGCCCTAGCTCCCCACAATGAGCAGTTCTTC.